This T cell receptor (beta chain) was observed in a study of T cell responses to AZD1222 COVID-19 vaccine. From germline, CDR1 is ENHRY and CDR2 SYGVKD. The CDR3 extends over 17 amino acids. With 2 bases clipped from V and 5 bases from J, the junction kept 13 bases outside the gene matches. Here immunoSEQ multiplex PCR was the method, and the copy in TCRdb shows in-frame clones only, minus some. The table shows about 130,000 clones, with about 92% occurring only once. The genes are TRBV10-3 and TRBJ1-2, with 8 bases identical to TRBD1. This specimen was peripheral blood, taken on day 0 of AZD1222 vaccination. The receptor was isolated from an adult in good health. The CDR3 DNA reads as TGTGCCATCAGTGAGATGGCAGGGGGCCTTGTGGGATATGGCTACACCTTC. It specifies CAISEMAGGLVGYGYTF.